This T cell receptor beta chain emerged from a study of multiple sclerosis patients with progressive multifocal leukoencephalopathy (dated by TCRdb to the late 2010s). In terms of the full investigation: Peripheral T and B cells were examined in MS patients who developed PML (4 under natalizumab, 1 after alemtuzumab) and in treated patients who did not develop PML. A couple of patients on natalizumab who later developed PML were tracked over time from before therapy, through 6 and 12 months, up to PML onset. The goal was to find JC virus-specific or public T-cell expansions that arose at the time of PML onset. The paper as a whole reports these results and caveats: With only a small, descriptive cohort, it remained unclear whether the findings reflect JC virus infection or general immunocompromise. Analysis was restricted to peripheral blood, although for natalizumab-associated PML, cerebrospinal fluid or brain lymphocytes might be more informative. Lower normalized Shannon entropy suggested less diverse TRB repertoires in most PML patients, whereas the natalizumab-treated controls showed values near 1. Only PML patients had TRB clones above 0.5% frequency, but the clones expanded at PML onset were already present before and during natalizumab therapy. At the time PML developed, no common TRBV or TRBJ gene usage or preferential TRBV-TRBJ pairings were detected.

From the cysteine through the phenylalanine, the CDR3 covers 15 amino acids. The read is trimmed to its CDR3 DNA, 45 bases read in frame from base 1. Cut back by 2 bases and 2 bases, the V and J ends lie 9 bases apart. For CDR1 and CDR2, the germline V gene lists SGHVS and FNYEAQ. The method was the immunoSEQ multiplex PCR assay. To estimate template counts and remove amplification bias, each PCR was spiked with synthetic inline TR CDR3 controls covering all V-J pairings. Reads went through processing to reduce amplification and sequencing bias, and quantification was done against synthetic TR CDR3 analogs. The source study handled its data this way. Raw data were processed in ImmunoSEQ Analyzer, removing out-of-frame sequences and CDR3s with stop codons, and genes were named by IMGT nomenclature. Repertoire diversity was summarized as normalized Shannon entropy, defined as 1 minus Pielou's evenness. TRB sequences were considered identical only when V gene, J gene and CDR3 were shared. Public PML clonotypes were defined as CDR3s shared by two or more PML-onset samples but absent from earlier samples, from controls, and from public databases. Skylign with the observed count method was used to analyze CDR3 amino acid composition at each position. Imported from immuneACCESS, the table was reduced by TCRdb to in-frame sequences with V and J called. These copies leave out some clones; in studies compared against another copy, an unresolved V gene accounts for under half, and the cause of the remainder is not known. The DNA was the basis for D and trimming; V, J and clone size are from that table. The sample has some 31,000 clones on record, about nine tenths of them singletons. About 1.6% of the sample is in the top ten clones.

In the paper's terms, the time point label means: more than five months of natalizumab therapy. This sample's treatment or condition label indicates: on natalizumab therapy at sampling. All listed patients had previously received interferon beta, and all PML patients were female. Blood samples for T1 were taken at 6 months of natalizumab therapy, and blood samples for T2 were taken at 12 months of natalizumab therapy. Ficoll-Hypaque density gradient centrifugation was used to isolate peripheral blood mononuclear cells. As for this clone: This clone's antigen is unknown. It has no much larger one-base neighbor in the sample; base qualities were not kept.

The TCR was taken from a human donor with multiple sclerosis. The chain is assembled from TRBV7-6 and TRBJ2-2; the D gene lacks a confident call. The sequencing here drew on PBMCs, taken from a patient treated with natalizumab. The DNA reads TGTGCCAGCAGCTTAATCGGCGGAAACACCGGGGAGCTGTTTTTT. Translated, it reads CASSLIGGNTGELFF.